These 27 T cell receptor beta chains were sequenced from one sample in a study of T cell responses to AZD1222 COVID-19 vaccine. Sequencing used immunoSEQ multiplex PCR; TCRdb keeps in-frame clones, though not all of them. The table has around 170,000 clones, approximately 91% seen once. Sequenced here: peripheral blood, sampled on day 0 of AZD1222 vaccination. The receptors originated from an adult in good health.

The CDR3 DNA reads as TGTGCCAGCATCCTTAGCGGGGGCCTCTCCAATGAGCAGTTCTTC. Residues: CASILSGGLSNEQFF. V and J are TRBV27 and TRBJ2-1; 9 bases match TRBD2. The V gene's germline CDR1 is MNHEY and CDR2 SMNVEV (reference sequence). The CDR3 runs 15 residues. With 7 bases clipped from V and 6 bases from J, the junction kept 10 bases outside the gene matches.

V is TRBV7-9 and J is TRBJ2-1; D is possibly TRBD2 (6 bases). Germline-derived CDR1 and CDR2 are SEHNR and FQNEAQ (reference sequence). The V end lost 2 bases, the J end lost 5 bases, and 22 bases lay between the germline ends. This CDR3 has 18 amino acids. As DNA, the CDR3 is TGTGCCAGCAGCTTACCCATGGGTCGGGGGACCTACCACAATGAGCAGTTCTTC. Amino acids: CASSLPMGRGTYHNEQFF.

This clone was counted a single time. The chain has TRBV7-3 and TRBJ1-4; tentative D call: TRBD1 (6 bases). The CDR3 covers 19 residues. V was trimmed by 5 bases and J by 3 bases, leaving 25 bases between them. CDR1 is SGHTA, CDR2 FQGTGA, per germline. The chain's CDR3 is CASSPRQEGGANSNEKLFF. CDR3 nucleotides: TGTGCCAGCAGCCCCCGACAGGAAGGGGGAGCCAATTCTAATGAAAAACTGTTTTTT.

The chain uses TRBV6-5 and TRBJ1-3; tentative D call: TRBD1 (5 bases). Germline V lookup: CDR1 MNHEY, CDR2 SVGAGI. This CDR3 region has 15 residues. Between the trimmed V and J ends, which lost 5 bases and 0 bases, there was a span of 11 bases. The CDR3 spells CASSPLDTSGNTIYF. As DNA, the CDR3 is TGTGCCAGCAGTCCCTTGGACACCTCTGGAAACACCATATATTTT.

This chain uses TRBV29-1 with TRBJ2-7; tentative D call: TRBD1 (6 bases). The CDR3 is 14 amino acids. Germline CDR1 reads SQVTM; CDR2 reads ANQGSEA. The V and J ends lost 4 bases and 4 bases respectively, with 17 bases between them. The CDR3 reads CSVGGGQGWYEQYF. CDR3 bases: TGCAGCGTTGGGGGCGGGCAGGGGTGGTACGAGCAGTACTTC.

The V call is TRBV18, the J call TRBJ2-7, with TRBD1 matching 10 bases. Germline lookup yields CDR1 KGHSH and CDR2 LQKENI. V dropped 3 bases and J dropped 1; count of bases not matched to a gene: 6. This CDR3 spans 16 amino acids. CDR3: CASSPSVGQGSYEQYF. The CDR3 DNA reads as TGTGCCAGCTCACCTTCTGTGGGACAGGGGTCCTACGAGCAGTACTTC.

This clone was recorded a few times. V and J are TRBV18 and TRBJ1-2, with no clear D. In germline, CDR1 is KGHSH, CDR2 LQKENI. The CDR3 sequence is 11 residues long. Trimming pared 11 bases from V and 6 bases from J, leaving 13 bases between. The CDR3 DNA reads as TGTGCCGCCGGGCCAGGAGATGGCTACACCTTC. Amino acids: CAAGPGDGYTF.

The chain uses TRBV7-2 and TRBJ1-4; perhaps TRBD1 as D (6 bases). This CDR3 comprises 17 residues. Trimming left V 4 bases short and J 2 bases short, with 17 bases between. The germline CDR1 and CDR2 sequences are SGHTA and FQGNSA. CDR3 DNA: TGTGCCAGCAGCTGGTCGGGGGCAGCGCGGACTAATGAAAAACTGTTTTTT. Protein product: CASSWSGAARTNEKLFF.

CDR3 DNA: TGTGCCAGCAGGACCGGGACAGGGGGCAATGAGCAGTTCTTC. It codes for CASRTGTGGNEQFF. This rearrangement joins TRBV6-5 to TRBJ2-1; 11 bases line up with TRBD1. The junction had 4 bases not matched to a gene; V was cut back by 6 bases and J by 6 bases. CDR3 length: 14 amino acids. The V gene's germline CDR1 is MNHEY and CDR2 SVGAGI.

This sequence joins TRBV18 and TRBJ2-2, with 8 bases matching TRBD1. The CDR3 runs to 15 residues. The V segment lost 8 bases and the J segment 7 bases; nucleotides outside the gene matches: 12. Germline lookup yields CDR1 KGHSH and CDR2 LQKENI. The CDR3 region is CASTAPTGVDGELFF. The DNA of the CDR3 is TGTGCCAGCACGGCCCCGACAGGGGTGGACGGGGAGCTGTTTTTT.

The rearrangement joins TRBV6-4 to TRBJ2-1; D gene ambiguous. Germline CDR1 reads MRHNA; CDR2 reads SNTAGT. Trimming removed 6 bases at V and 2 bases at J, with 5 bases between. The CDR3 has 12 residues. The CDR3 DNA reads TGTGCCAGCAGAAGACCCTACAATGAGCAGTTCTTC. This codes for CASRRPYNEQFF.

The chain couples TRBV6-2 or TRBV6-3 to TRBJ2-1; 11 bases match TRBD2. Germline V gene data show CDR1 as MNHEY and CDR2 as SVGEGT. Losses at the gene ends were 0 bases for V and 9 bases for J; bases not matched to a gene: 4. This CDR3 has 15 amino acids. The CDR3 spells CASSYSLGLAGEQFF. As DNA, the CDR3 is TGTGCCAGCAGTTACTCATTAGGACTAGCGGGTGAGCAGTTCTTC.

The chain uses TRBV4-2 and TRBJ1-1; 8 nucleotides agree with TRBD1. The length of the CDR3 is 16 residues. From germline, CDR1 is LGHNA and CDR2 YNFKEQ. With V trimmed by 8 bases and J by 0 bases, 11 bases remained unmatched. The CDR3 region is CASGERTGGVNTEAFF. For the CDR3, the DNA is TGTGCCAGCGGCGAACGAACAGGGGGGGTGAACACTGAAGCTTTCTTT.

V is TRBV19 and J is TRBJ2-5, with 9 positions matching TRBD2. This CDR3 is built from 16 residues. The germline gives CDR1 LNHDA, CDR2 SQIVND (reference sequence). After removal of 4 bases from V and 5 bases from J, the junction contained 11 bases not matched to a gene. The CDR3 region has the DNA TGTGCCAGTAGTACAATCCTAGCGGGGTTGGCGGAGACCCAGTACTTC. Protein: CASSTILAGLAETQYF. The full variable domain, with the rest looked up from reference TRBV19 and TRBJ2-5, is DGGITQSPKYLFRKEGQNVTLSCEQNLNHDAMYWYRQDPGQGLRLIYYSQIVNDFQKGDIAEGYSVSREKKESFPLTVTSAQKNPTAFYLCASSTILAGLAETQYFGPGTRLLVL.

The V and J genes are TRBV27 and TRBJ1-2; possible D gene TRBD1, 5 bases. Germline CDR1 is MNHEY and CDR2 is SMNVEV (reference sequence). The V end was cut by 3 bases, the J end by 14 bases, with 19 bases between. This CDR3 has 13 amino acids. The CDR3 protein is CASSLRGRGWSTF. The DNA for the CDR3 is TGTGCCAGCAGTTTGCGGGGCCGAGGTTGGAGTACCTTC.

Note on this clone: Other DNA sequences from this sample encode an identical CDR3 as well. The J gene is TRBJ2-7, the V gene TRBV9, with 8 bases matching TRBD1. Germline V gene sequence: CDR1 SGDLS, CDR2 YYNGEE. This CDR3 spans 15 amino acids. The V segment lost 0 bases and the J segment 4 bases; nucleotides outside the gene matches: 6. Here the CDR3 DNA reads TGTGCCAGCAGCGTAGGGGCAGGGGGCAGTTACGAGCAGTACTTC. This sequence encodes CASSVGAGGSYEQYF.

The gene calls are TRBV19 and TRBJ2-2; TRBD2 matches at 8 bases. With V trimmed by 7 bases and J by 5 bases, 9 bases remained unmatched. CDR3 length: 15 residues. Looked up from germline, CDR1 is LNHDA and CDR2 is SQIVND (reference sequence). The CDR3 sequence is CASTPGLVGTGELFF. In DNA, the CDR3 is TGTGCCAGTACGCCGGGACTAGTGGGGACCGGGGAGCTGTTTTTT. Together with reference TRBV19 and TRBJ2-2, the CDR3 gives the full variable domain: DGGITQSPKYLFRKEGQNVTLSCEQNLNHDAMYWYRQDPGQGLRLIYYSQIVNDFQKGDIAEGYSVSREKKESFPLTVTSAQKNPTAFYLCASTPGLVGTGELFFGEGSRLTVL.

V gene TRBV5-1 combines with J gene TRBJ2-7; D is tentatively TRBD1 or TRBD2 (5 bases each). Trimming removed 4 bases at V and 2 bases at J, with 10 bases between. CDR3 length: 13 residues. Germline V CDR1 and CDR2: SGHRS, YFSETQ. The CDR3 bases are TGCGCCAGCAGCCGAGGGGCCCCCTACGAGCAGTACTTC. Translated: CASSRGAPYEQYF.

The chain recombines TRBV20-1 with TRBJ2-1; 9 nucleotides agree with TRBD2. The V and J ends lost 6 bases and 0 bases, in that order; junction bases with no gene match: 6. The CDR3 runs 15 residues. The V gene's germline CDR1 is DFQATT and CDR2 SNEGSKA (reference sequence). This CDR3 reads CSASRREGSYNEQFF. The CDR3 nucleotides read TGCAGTGCCAGTAGGCGGGAGGGCTCCTACAATGAGCAGTTCTTC.

This sequence joins TRBV12-1 and TRBJ2-7; whether TRBD1, the table's D call, matches the DNA was not checked. TRBV12-1 is tagged as a pseudogene. The CDR3 loop spans 16 amino acids. This CDR3 is CASSSPGQGSVYEQYF. CDR3 DNA sequence: TGTGCCAGCAGCTCCCCGGGACAGGGGAGTGTCTACGAGCAGTACTTC.

The chain links TRBV18 to TRBJ1-1; 8 bases align to TRBD1. CDR3 length: 19 residues. Germline CDR1 KGHSH, CDR2 LQKENI. V trimming: 4 bases; J trimming: 0 bases; junction bases outside the gene matches: 16. CDR3 bases: TGTGCCAGCTCACTCCTTCGGGCACAGGGGGAAGTATTGAACACTGAAGCTTTCTTT. It translates to CASSLLRAQGEVLNTEAFF.

The chain employs TRBV6-6 and TRBJ1-5; 9 bases align to TRBD1. V dropped 5 bases and J dropped 4; count of bases not matched to a gene: 3. The CDR3 runs 14 residues. Germline V CDR1 and CDR2: MNHNY, SVGAGI (reference sequence). The CDR3 bases are TGTGCCAGCAGTAGAGACAGGGGGAATCAGCCCCAGCATTTT. Protein sequence: CASSRDRGNQPQHF.

A remark on this clone: Other DNA sequences in the sample encode the same CDR3. The CDR3 loop is CSVELGVGQPQHF. In nucleotides, the CDR3 is TGCAGCGTAGAACTGGGGGTCGGGCAGCCCCAGCATTTT. This chain links TRBV29-1 with TRBJ1-5, with D possibly TRBD1 on 5 matching bases. Trimming took off 6 bases at V and 7 bases at J, with 16 bases between the two ends. The CDR3 contains 13 residues. Germline assignment: CDR1 SQVTM and CDR2 ANQGSEA. Filled out from reference TRBV29-1 and TRBJ1-5, the complete variable domain reads SAVISQKPSRDICQRGTSLTIQCQVDSQVTMMFWYRQQPGQSLTLIATANQGSEATYESGFVIDKFPISRPNLTFSTLTVSNMSPEDSSIYLCSVELGVGQPQHFGDGTRLSIL.

This clone turned up a few times. This rearrangement joins TRBV5-8 to TRBJ2-7; D is ambiguous. Germline V gene data show CDR1 as SGHTS and CDR2 as YDEGEE. The CDR3 totals 12 residues. Trimming removed 1 base at V and 6 bases at J, with 8 bases between. This CDR3 reads CASSLFRVEQYF. The CDR3 nucleotides are TGTGCCAGCAGCTTGTTTCGGGTCGAGCAGTACTTC.

This chain links TRBV6-6 with TRBJ2-2; 7 nucleotides agree with TRBD1. V lost 5 bases and J lost 4; bases outside the gene matches: 7. CDR3 length: 15 amino acids. Germline-derived CDR1 and CDR2 are MNHNY and SVGAGI (reference sequence). The CDR3, as DNA: TGTGCCAGCAGTACAACACAGGGGCGCACCGGGGAGCTGTTTTTT. Translating gives CASSTTQGRTGELFF.

This chain uses TRBV7-9 with TRBJ1-4; TRBD1 agrees at 7 bases. Germline assignment: CDR1 SEHNR and CDR2 FQNEAQ (reference sequence). CDR3 length equals 15 residues. V was pared by 3 bases and J by 3 bases, with 4 bases of the junction left unmatched. The CDR3 nucleotides read TGTGCCAGCAGCTTGGGGGGACAGCCTAATGAAAAACTGTTTTTT. This gives the protein CASSLGGQPNEKLFF.

The V and J genes are TRBV14 and TRBJ1-1; D is possibly TRBD1 (5 bases). Germline V gene lookup returns CDR1 SGHDN and CDR2 FVKESK. V lost 0 bases, J lost 10 bases, and 12 bases lay in between. This CDR3 has 13 amino acids. In nucleotides, the CDR3 is TGTGCCAGCAGCCAAGATCGCGAGGGGTCAGCTTTCTTT. Its translation is CASSQDREGSAFF.